This record covers a single T cell receptor beta chain. These data come from a study of sequential checkpoint blockade in melanoma. In the study overall: Both treatment sequences were followed by maintenance nivolumab.

Sequenced by immunoSEQ multiplex PCR; TCRdb stores in-frame clones only, minus some. This table has about 20,000 clones, around 80% appearing once. CDR1 is MNHEY and CDR2 is SVGAGI in the germline V gene. The CDR3 has 12 amino acids. V was pared by 6 bases and J by 4 bases, with 7 bases between. Treatment meaning: randomized to nivolumab then ipilimumab (arm A) or the reverse (arm B). PBMC sorting kept live CD3+CD8+ cells without CD19 or CD56. The chain uses TRBV6-5 and TRBJ2-1, with a weak D call TRBD2 (5 bases). The TCR sequence derives from a human donor with melanoma. The sequencing used CD8+ T cells sorted from blood (inferred from file names), collected from a patient given nivolumab and ipilimumab in sequence. For the CDR3, the DNA is TGTGCCAGCAGCCCGGGATACAATGAGCAGTTCTTC. Translation gives CASSPGYNEQFF.